What follows are 5 T cell receptor beta chains derived from one specimen sequenced in a study of cytomegalovirus exposure and HLA in healthy donors. Primers included in the PCR were 60 Vbeta and 13 Jbeta primers. Some clones are missing from TCRdb's copy, which holds only in-frame ones; the method was immunoSEQ multiplex PCR. The data hold 110,000 or so clones, with roughly 12% observed a single time. Sequencing was done on a sample of PBMCs. The receptors were sampled from a man aged 35-49 years in good health and CMV-seropositive.

This rearrangement joins TRBV7-2 to TRBJ1-1, with D possibly TRBD1 on 5 matching bases. The germline V gene has CDR1 SGHTA and CDR2 FQGNSA. The CDR3 runs to 14 residues. V was shortened by 5 bases and J by 8 bases, with 18 bases between the two germline ends. CDR3 DNA: TGTGCCAGCAGCCAGAGGTCAGCCAGGGCGGAAGCTTTCTTT. Its protein is CASSQRSARAEAFF.

In its sample, this clone was seen a few times. V gene TRBV2 combines with J gene TRBJ2-7, with 13 nucleotides matching TRBD2. Germline V gene lookup returns CDR1 SNHLY and CDR2 FYNNEI. There are 15 residues in the CDR3. After removal of 6 bases from V and 7 bases from J, the junction contained 9 bases not matched to a gene. CDR3 region: CASRGTSGTPSEQYF. CDR3 sequence (DNA): TGTGCCAGCAGGGGGACTAGCGGGACCCCTAGTGAGCAGTACTTC. The full variable domain, its missing parts supplied by reference TRBV2 and TRBJ2-7, is EPEVTQTPSHQVTQMGQEVILRCVPISNHLYFYWYRQILGQKVEFLVSFYNNEISEKSEIFDDQFSVERPDGSNFTLKIRSTKLEDSAMYFCASRGTSGTPSEQYFGPGTRLTVT.

The chain joins TRBV5-5 to TRBJ1-1, with D hard to call. The germline V and J ends were trimmed by 1 base and 1 base, with 5 bases remaining between them. Germline V gives CDR1 SGHKS, CDR2 YYEKEE (reference sequence). The CDR3 spans 13 residues. The CDR3 reads CASSLLANTEAFF. The CDR3 region has the DNA TGTGCCAGCAGCTTGTTGGCGAACACTGAAGCTTTCTTT.

This clone was detected a few times. The V call is TRBV7-9, the J call TRBJ2-7; 10 nucleotides match TRBD1. After removal of 6 bases from V and 5 bases from J, the junction contained 7 bases not matched to a gene. The length of the CDR3 is 14 residues. CDR1 is SEHNR, CDR2 FQNEAQ, per germline (reference sequence). The CDR3 coding sequence is TGTGCCAGCAGACCGCGGACAGGGGGAGACGAGCAGTACTTC. This codes for CASRPRTGGDEQYF.

The sample holds a few counts of this clone. This chain links TRBV5-1 with TRBJ1-1; tentative D call: TRBD1 (6 bases). V gave up 0 bases and J gave up 5 bases, with 17 bases separating them. The CDR3 has 16 residues. From germline, CDR1 is SGHRS and CDR2 YFSETQ. CDR3 in amino acids: CASSLASGVERTEAFF. The CDR3 coding sequence is TGCGCCAGCAGCTTGGCTTCAGGGGTGGAGAGGACTGAAGCTTTCTTT.